These 27 T cell receptor beta chains came from one sample sequenced in a study of T-cell reconstitution after alpha-beta-depleted transplantation in children (dated by TCRdb to the mid-2010s). The library was generated by PCR. TCRdb records Illumina HiSeq 2500 as the sequencer. TCR library preparation used molecular barcoding, with unique molecular identifiers applied to normalize quantification of the TCRbeta repertoire. The public reads were quality trimmed at Q25 with fastp and then assembled into clones with MiXCR by TCRdb, keeping productive beta chains. Entries are consolidated by CDR3 protein sequence, retaining the most common genes and DNA. Here the sample has roughly 590,000 distinct CDR3 sequences; over 15% occur a single time. In total, the top ten clones hold around 0.96% of the sample. This material consisted of PBMCs from the stem cell graft donor, taken from the stem cell graft. The receptors were gathered from a human donor who donated a stem cell graft to a child with acute myeloid leukemia.

The V and J genes are TRBV7-9 and TRBJ1-2; a possible D gene is TRBD1 (5 bases). Between the trimmed V and J ends, which lost 7 bases and 0 bases, there was a span of 9 bases. The germline gives CDR1 SEHNR, CDR2 FQNEAQ (reference sequence). This CDR3 comprises 13 residues. The CDR3, as DNA: TGTGCCAGCATGGAAGGGGCTAACTATGGCTACACCTTC. The encoded protein is CASMEGANYGYTF. Looking up the rest from reference TRBV7-9 and TRBJ1-2 gives the full variable domain: DTGVSQNPRHKITKRGQNVTFRCDPISEHNRLYWYRQTLGQGPEFLTYFQNEAQLEKSRLLSDRFSAERPKGSFSTLEIQRTEQGDSAMYLCASMEGANYGYTFGSGTRLTVV.

There are a few counts of this clonotype. The CDR3 sequence: CASSSGENEQFF. The DNA of the CDR3 is TGTGCCAGCAGCTCAGGGGAGAATGAGCAGTTCTTC. The chain is built from TRBV7-2 and TRBJ2-1, with a tentative D call TRBD1 (6 bases). The CDR3 consists of 12 residues. The V gene's germline CDR1 is SGHTA and CDR2 FQGNSA. V shed 4 bases and J shed 7 bases, with 8 bases lying between them.

At least ten counts were recorded for this clonotype. The chain joins TRBV6-1 to TRBJ2-1; the D is unclear. V lost 5 bases, J lost 4 bases, and 9 bases lay in between. The germline CDR1 and CDR2 sequences are MNHNS and SASEGT. The CDR3 length is 13 residues. The CDR3, as DNA: TGTGCCAGCAGTCGCACACAATACAATGAGCAGTTCTTC. Translated, it gives CASSRTQYNEQFF.

The chain recombines TRBV6-1 with TRBJ2-7; D tentatively reads TRBD1 or TRBD2 (5 bases each). V shed 8 bases and J shed 1 base, with 9 bases lying between them. This CDR3 has 12 amino acids. Germline CDR1 is MNHNS and CDR2 is SASEGT. This chain's CDR3 is CASRDGSYEQYV. In DNA form, the CDR3 reads TGTGCCAGCCGGGACGGTTCCTACGAGCAGTACGTC.

Concerning this clonotype: At one end the junction does not follow the germline gene, possibly because of a read error. DNA for the CDR3: TGCTGTGCTAGAGATACGGCCTCCGGGCATGGCTACACCTTC. Residues: CCARDTASGHGYTF. The chain employs TRBV20-1 and TRBJ1-2; D unclear. The CDR3 length is 14 residues. Germline-derived CDR1 and CDR2 are DFQATT and SNEGSKA (reference sequence).

The rearrangement links TRBV5-5 to TRBJ2-3, with 8 bases matching TRBD2. Germline V lookup: CDR1 SGHKS, CDR2 YYEKEE (reference sequence). Trimming cost V 2 bases and J 7 bases; bases outside gene matches: 12. The CDR3 spans 16 residues. DNA of the CDR3: TGTGCCAGCAGCTTTGCCTTAGCGGGGATCAAAAATACGCAGTATTTT. Translating it yields CASSFALAGIKNTQYF.

As concerns this clonotype: Being one base from a much bigger clone, this may be a read error. V usage is TRBV7-9 and J usage is TRBJ2-1; no definite D call. The CDR3 totals 12 residues. Trimming removed 5 bases from V and 8 bases from J, with 10 bases in between. Germline CDR1 SEHNR, CDR2 FQNEAQ (reference sequence). As DNA, the CDR3 is TGTGCCAGCAGCCCACCGGCGGATGAGCAGTTCTTC. It is translated as CASSPPADEQFF.

This clonotype has ten or more counts. V and J are TRBV20-1 and TRBJ1-2; the D is unclear. Between the trimmed V and J ends, which lost 0 bases and 7 bases, there was a span of 3 bases. This CDR3 has 10 residues. CDR1 DFQATT and CDR2 SNEGSKA come from the germline V gene (reference sequence). The CDR3 coding sequence is TGCAGTGCTAGAGACTTTGGCTACACCTTC. Translated: CSARDFGYTF.

This clonotype has more than one count but fewer than ten. The chain couples TRBV29-1 to TRBJ2-5, with D possibly matching TRBD2 (7 bases). CDR1 is SQVTM and CDR2 is ANQGSEA in the germline V gene. This CDR3 has 12 residues. Trimming pared 3 bases from V and 10 bases from J, leaving 15 bases between. DNA for the CDR3: TGCAGCGTTGAGGCTGCCGGGGGGCTCCAGTACTTC. As protein: CSVEAAGGLQYF.

This clonotype has a count of ten or more. This chain links TRBV6-4 with TRBJ2-3; TRBD2 matches at 11 bases. Germline assignment: CDR1 MRHNA and CDR2 SNTAGT. The V and J ends lost 5 bases and 2 bases, in that order; junction bases with no gene match: 3. This CDR3 contains 15 residues. The CDR3 is CASSPGLADTDTQYF. CDR3 nucleotides: TGTGCCAGCAGTCCGGGACTAGCGGACACAGATACGCAGTATTTT.

This clonotype turned up a few times. The chain carries TRBV27 and TRBJ1-2; possibly TRBD1 for D (6 bases). Trimming shortened V by 6 bases and J by 2 bases, and 10 bases separated the two germline ends. This CDR3 is built from 13 residues. Germline V CDR1 and CDR2: MNHEY, SMNVEV (reference sequence). The DNA of the CDR3 is TGTGCCAGCAGACTAAGGGGGAACTATGGCTACACCTTC. It codes for CASRLRGNYGYTF.

This clonotype has more than one count but fewer than ten. This chain links TRBV6-2 or TRBV6-3 with TRBJ1-2; D is undetermined. In germline, CDR1 is MNHEY, CDR2 SVGEGT. Trimming shortened V by 8 bases and J by 4 bases, and 14 bases separated the two germline ends. The CDR3 sequence is 13 residues long. Written as DNA, the CDR3 is TGTGCCAGCCTAAGGATCCCTGGCTATGGCTACACCTTC. This translates into CASLRIPGYGYTF.

This clonotype turned up a few times. This CDR3 is CASSLAAKGPNTEAFF. The CDR3 DNA follows: TGTGCCAGCAGCTTAGCCGCCAAAGGCCCGAACACTGAAGCTTTCTTT. V gene TRBV7-9 combines with J gene TRBJ1-1; D is unclear. V was clipped by 0 bases and J by 1 base, with 12 bases between them. The CDR3 loop spans 16 amino acids. In germline, CDR1 is SEHNR, CDR2 FQNEAQ (reference sequence).

This clonotype appeared a few times. The CDR3 here is CAISEYGMRQFF. DNA for the CDR3: TGTGCCATCAGTGAGTATGGCATGAGGCAGTTCTTC. The J gene is TRBJ2-1, the V gene TRBV10-3, with D uncertain. Per the germline V gene, CDR1 is ENHRY and CDR2 is SYGVKD. This CDR3 region has 12 residues. Between the trimmed V and J ends, which lost 1 base and 12 bases, there was a span of 10 bases.

This clonotype was seen only a few times. This rearrangement joins TRBV10-3 to TRBJ2-5; D remains unclear. Germline V gene data show CDR1 as ENHRY and CDR2 as SYGVKD. V gave up 7 bases and J gave up 0 bases, with 12 bases separating them. CDR3 length: 14 residues. The CDR3: CAITPDTYQETQYF. The CDR3 region has the DNA TGTGCCATCACCCCCGATACGTACCAAGAGACCCAGTACTTC.

The chain links TRBV7-9 to TRBJ1-2, with D maybe TRBD1 (5 bases). Germline V gene data show CDR1 as SEHNR and CDR2 as FQNEAQ (reference sequence). This CDR3 contains 16 residues. The V end was cut by 3 bases, the J end by 5 bases, with 19 bases between. The DNA for the CDR3 is TGTGCCAGCAGCTTGCCATCCGGGTTGAGGGGTTATGGCTACACCTTC. Its translation is CASSLPSGLRGYGYTF.

The chain is built from TRBV20-1 and TRBJ2-3, with a possible D match to TRBD2 (6 bases). V shed 4 bases and J shed 4 bases, with 18 bases lying between them. This CDR3 comprises 15 residues. Looked up from germline, CDR1 is DFQATT and CDR2 is SNEGSKA (reference sequence). CDR3 region: CSATIPGLLADTQYF. The CDR3 DNA reads TGCAGTGCTACCATCCCGGGACTTCTCGCAGATACGCAGTATTTT.

This clonotype was seen ten or more times. The V call is TRBV5-4, the J call TRBJ2-1; perhaps D is TRBD1 or TRBD2 (6 bases each). There are 13 residues in the CDR3. Trimming cost V 2 bases and J 10 bases, with 13 bases left between them. CDR1 and CDR2 from the germline V gene are SGHNT and YYREEE (reference sequence). In DNA, the CDR3 is TGTGCCAGCAGCTTTTCGGGGGCAGGGGAGCAGTTCTTC. The encoded protein is CASSFSGAGEQFF. The whole variable domain, remainder taken from reference TRBV5-4 and TRBJ2-1, is ETGVTQSPTHLIKTRGQQVTLRCSSQSGHNTVSWYQQALGQGPQFIFQYYREEENGRGNFPPRFSGLQFPNYSSELNVNALELDDSALYLCASSFSGAGEQFFGPGTRLTVL.

This clonotype was observed many times. The chain employs TRBV12-3 or TRBV12-4 and TRBJ2-5, with a tentative D call TRBD1 (6 bases). The CDR3 runs 13 residues. Deletions cut 5 bases from V and 7 bases from J, with 14 bases between. CDR3 nucleotide sequence: TGTGCCAGCAGTCCTCCACAGGGCCTGACCCAGTACTTC. This codes for CASSPPQGLTQYF.

This clonotype has at least ten counts. V and J are TRBV20-1 and TRBJ1-1; D is perhaps TRBD1 (5 bases). The CDR3 contains 11 residues. V was trimmed by 3 bases and J by 3 bases, leaving 5 bases between them. The germline gives CDR1 DFQATT, CDR2 SNEGSKA (reference sequence). The DNA for the CDR3 is TGCAGTGCTAGGGGGCACACTGAAGCTTTCTTT. Its translation is CSARGHTEAFF.

This clonotype was seen only a few times. V usage is TRBV4-3 and J usage is TRBJ2-2; no clear D gene. The length of the CDR3 is 12 residues. The germline V gene encodes CDR1 LGHNA and CDR2 YSLEER. V lost 4 bases, J lost 6 bases, and 6 bases lay in between. Here the CDR3 reads CASSPISGELFF. CDR3 sequence (DNA): TGCGCCAGCAGCCCTATTTCCGGGGAGCTGTTTTTT.

In this sample, this clonotype turned up many times. V gene TRBV2 combines with J gene TRBJ1-1; TRBD1 matches at 7 bases. The germline V gene has CDR1 SNHLY and CDR2 FYNNEI. The CDR3 contains 14 residues. V shed 5 bases, J shed 0 bases, and the junction held 3 bases outside the gene matches. Written as DNA, the CDR3 is TGTGCCAGCAGTTTTCAGGGGGTGAACACTGAAGCTTTCTTT. This encodes CASSFQGVNTEAFF. Supplemented by reference TRBV2 and TRBJ1-1, the full variable domain reads EPEVTQTPSHQVTQMGQEVILRCVPISNHLYFYWYRQILGQKVEFLVSFYNNEISEKSEIFDDQFSVERPDGSNFTLKIRSTKLEDSAMYFCASSFQGVNTEAFFGQGTRLTVV.

Comment on this clonotype: A much larger clone sits a single nucleotide away, making a read error possible. The CDR3 region is CSGDGYNAQFF. CDR3 nucleotides: TGCAGCGGGGACGGGTACAATGCGCAGTTCTTC. The genes are TRBV29-1 and TRBJ2-1; perhaps D is TRBD1 or TRBD2 (5 bases each). CDR3 length: 11 amino acids. CDR1 and CDR2 (germline): SQVTM, ANQGSEA.

The sample holds a few counts of this clonotype. This chain joins TRBV12-3 or TRBV12-4 and TRBJ1-6, with TRBD1 matching over 7 bases. The ends lost 5 bases at V and 6 bases at J; junction bases unmatched: 10. The CDR3 is 16 residues long. CDR3 residues: CASSPLQGSGNSPLHF. The CDR3 coding sequence is TGTGCCAGCAGTCCTTTACAGGGGAGCGGTAATTCACCCCTCCACTTT.

J is TRBJ2-7 and V is TRBV27, with D possibly matching TRBD1 (5 bases). This CDR3 comprises 14 residues. Trimming stripped 2 bases from V and 3 bases from J, with 11 bases between. The germline V gene encodes CDR1 MNHEY and CDR2 SMNVEV (reference sequence). The CDR3 DNA reads TGTGCCAGCAGTTTAACTCGACAGCACTACGAGCAGTACTTC. This encodes CASSLTRQHYEQYF.

The chain is built from TRBV20-1 and TRBJ1-1; D is ambiguous. From germline, CDR1 is DFQATT and CDR2 SNEGSKA (reference sequence). V lost 3 bases and J lost 2, with 13 bases in between. The CDR3 length is 14 residues. The CDR3: CSASSLKRNTEAFF. CDR3 bases: TGCAGTGCTAGTTCCCTGAAGAGAAACACTGAAGCTTTCTTT.

The V gene is TRBV12-3 or TRBV12-4, the J gene TRBJ2-5, with D possibly matching TRBD1 (6 bases). This CDR3 has 13 amino acids. Trimming removed 4 bases at V and 4 bases at J, with 10 bases between. CDR3 residues: CASSSRGSETQYF. The CDR3 DNA sequence: TGTGCCAGCAGTTCCAGGGGCTCAGAGACCCAGTACTTC.